The entry below describes one T cell receptor beta chain. What this receptor recognizes is not known. Base qualities are not provided; no much larger clone lies one nucleotide away. This sample was included in a study of T cells after posttransplantation cyclophosphamide (dated by TCRdb to 2015 to 2016). General notes on the study: The study tracked T cell repertoire reconstitution by TRB sequencing after myeloablative bone marrow transplantation using posttransplantation cyclophosphamide as GVHD prophylaxis. TRB sequencing was performed on blood from all 35 or so PTCy patients with 1-year posttransplant specimens. Antigen receptor sequencing covered samples from some 35 PTCy-treated patients and fewer than 20 of their related bone marrow donors. Public TRB sequences were checked against a database of over 3,000 sequences associated with responses to pathogens, tumor antigens, self-antigens and alloantigens. In 3 patients, up to roughly 3 additional blood samples taken between 2 and 5.2 years after transplant also underwent TRB sequencing, as did pretransplant blood from a handful of patients. Because TRA and TRB clonality correlated tightly in under 10 samples, later TCR analyses were limited to TRB. Results and caveats for the whole study, not just this receptor: The TRB repertoires of T cells infiltrating skin or GI tract showed only limited overlap with the TRB repertoires of T cells in blood. At 1-2 months, donor-recipient similarity was low but rose over the first year, and the later blood repertoires were often dominated by donor CD8+ memory clones. Across around 40 patients, TRB clonality was highly associated with recipient CMV seropositivity and CMV reactivation, and diversity in PTCy patients was similar to diversity in CNI/methotrexate controls.

The V and J ends are trimmed by 1 base and 4 bases, leaving 12 bases between them. The CDR3 sequence holds 15 residues, the cysteine and phenylalanine included. This entry keeps only the CDR3 DNA: 45 bases, framed from base 1. CDR1 is given as SGHDT and CDR2 as YYEEEE, both from the germline V gene. PTCy-treated patients came from a prospective multi-institutional clinical trial. Peripheral blood and bone marrow mononuclear cells were isolated by Ficoll-Hypaque density centrifugation and cryopreserved. TRB sequencing was run on genomic DNA with either the immunoSEQ assay at survey resolution or the hsTCRB kit. The authors' pipeline ran thus. Initial read processing used immunoSEQ software, and repertoire analyses used the LymphoSeq R package. For each TRB dataset, clonality was calculated as 1 minus normalized Shannon entropy, and the Gini coefficient was computed as well. Phenotypes of unsorted samples were inferred by mapping TRB sequences from sorted subsets of the recipient or donor onto the same recipient's unsorted samples. TCRdb holds this immuneACCESS table with in-frame rearrangements only. Some clones are missing; in checked studies, unresolved V genes explain under half, and the rest has no known cause. V and J calls plus clone size are reproduced from that table; the DNA served to infer D and trimming. The sample table records more than 20,000 clones; roughly 88% of these occur just once. Together, the top ten hold around 5.8% of the sample.

The TCR was taken from a woman aged 55 to 70 with a blood cancer, CMV-positive, and with a related stem cell donor. Input material: PBMCs. This chain is built from TRBV5-6 and TRBJ1-3; TRBD1 is a weak D gene call, 6 bases matching. The CDR3 region has the sequence CASSLSPGQGNTIYF. The DNA sequence is as follows: TGTGCCAGCAGCTTGTCTCCCGGACAGGGAAACACCATATATTTT.